This T cell receptor beta chain appears in the sequencing data of a study of blood T cell repertoires in COVID-19. Study as a whole: Sources were T cells, B-cell-depleted T cells, or PBMCs; the material itself was cDNA or gDNA.

As handled by the study authors: From reference gene primer amplification, estimates of nucleated cell counts were derived. The protocol was immunoSEQ multiplex PCR, while the TCRdb copy is restricted to in-frame clones and leaves out a portion. V and J calls plus clone size are reproduced from that table; the DNA served to infer D and trimming. This sample carries 250,000 or so clones, around 93% of them seen once, and the ten largest clones take approximately 3%. The CDR3 extends over 15 amino acids. Trimming left V 2 bases short and J 0 bases short, with 10 bases between. The V gene's germline CDR1 is MNHEY and CDR2 SMNVEV (reference sequence). Individuals drawn from approximately 22 US areas were about 18 to 95 years old. Participants' reported clinical history set cohort assignment.

The V and J genes are TRBV27 and TRBJ2-5; D is unclear. This TCR came from a man in his forties who had been exposed to COVID-19. Material for sequencing was PBMCs or T cells enriched from blood (not recorded which). CDR3 coding DNA: TGTGCCAGCAGTTTAGCCAGAACCGACCAAGAGACCCAGTACTTC. Translating it yields CASSLARTDQETQYF.